The T cell receptor (beta chain) described here comes from a study of CD8+ T cells in alopecia areata. This sample's treatment: oral pan-JAK inhibitor, 5-10 mg twice daily. This CDR3 spans 17 amino acids. V was trimmed by 0 bases and J by 0 bases, leaving 14 bases between them. Germline CDR1 reads MGHRA; CDR2 reads YSYEKL. This clone appeared a few times. RNA extraction and reverse transcription yielded cDNA as sequencing template. The method was immunoSEQ multiplex PCR; TCRdb's version includes in-frame clones alone and lacks a portion of them. Among about 76,000 clones listed, roughly 30% were seen once.

The receptor comes from a human donor with alopecia areata. V gene TRBV4-1 combines with J gene TRBJ1-2; the D is unclear. The sequencing used CD8+ T cells sorted from blood, collected at week 4, from a patient treated with tofacitinib. The CDR3: CASSQDPSQASNYGYTF. The CDR3, as DNA: TGCGCCAGCAGCCAAGATCCTTCCCAGGCCTCTAACTATGGCTACACCTTC.